This T cell receptor (beta chain) was sequenced in a study of T-cell memory formation after mild COVID-19. One entry per CDR3 protein, called by TCRdb with MiXCR from the 5' RACE reads. The repertoire includes about 470,000 distinct CDR3 sequences, 25% of them detected once, and about an eighth sits in the top ten. The CDR3 runs to 13 residues. V lost 10 bases to trimming and J lost 11 bases, with 20 bases between them. Germline V CDR1 and CDR2: MNHNY, SVGAGI (reference sequence). This sequence originates from an adult woman who had mild COVID-19 (a few samples of this study predate the infection). Cell type and time point are not known. The chain has TRBV6-6 and TRBJ1-4, with unresolved D. The sample taken for sequencing was PBMCs or a T cell subset sorted from them (not recorded which). CDR3 loop: CATQLDQRQKLFF. CDR3 nucleotide sequence: TGTGCCACCCAATTAGACCAACGCCAGAAACTGTTTTTT.